This note documents a single T cell receptor beta chain sequence. Its antigen target is currently unknown. No base quality information exists; no much larger clone differs at one position. This sample is part of a study of patients and donors after allogeneic stem cell transplantation (dated by TCRdb to the early 2020s). Library generation was performed with RT-PCR. The run used a NextSeq 550. TCRdb redid the processing of the public reads, applying fastp at Q25 and MiXCR, and retained in-frame beta chains. All rows with the same CDR3 protein become a single entry with the most common DNA and genes. The sample has fewer than 60,000 distinct CDR3 sequences on record, roughly 13% of them singletons. Jointly, the top ten make up approximately 33% of the sample. CDR1 LNHDA and CDR2 SQIVND were looked up in the germline V gene (reference sequence). The CDR3 holds 16 amino acids from the cysteine to the phenylalanine. Solely the CDR3 DNA is kept, with 48 bases framed from the first base. Trimmed from V: 6 bases; trimmed from J: 1 base; junction bases lacking a gene match: 9.

The chain links TRBV19 with TRBJ2-3; 8 bases in the middle match TRBD1. The TCR was taken from a human donor who was either an allogeneic HSCT recipient or a stem cell or donor lymphocyte infusion donor (not recorded which). It is not recorded whose cells these are; they may come from a transplant donor. Sample: blood, either unsorted or a sorted T cell fraction (not recorded which). CDR3 protein: CASSTRDRLRTDTQYF. The nucleotides are TGTGCCAGTAGCACTCGGGACAGGCTGCGCACAGATACGCAGTATTTT.